This T cell receptor (beta chain) was sequenced in a study of molecular identifiers for immune sequencing clone quantification. Whole-study context: The replicate experiment used RNA from roughly 20,000 or 100,000 naive CD8 cells. This RNA was split into five aliquots, and four of them were sequenced.

For this clonotype: Its antigen is unidentified.

Study-level points and caveats: Among effectors, clones above 20 RNA copies held over 98% of molecules; among naive cells, under 1%.

One entry per CDR3 protein results from TCRdb running MiXCR on the PCR reads. Among 550,000 to 750,000 distinct CDR3 sequences listed, 15% to 20% were seen once. Per the germline V gene, CDR1 is SGDLS and CDR2 is YYNGEE. V was clipped by 3 bases and J by 4 bases; unmatched bases: 6. The CDR3 runs 15 residues. The chain links TRBV9 to TRBJ2-3, with TRBD2 matching 9 bases. The sequence was obtained from a human donor in good health. Some libraries in this study had Jurkat cell RNA spiked in. Sequencing was carried out using naive CD8+ T cells from blood, with Jurkat cell RNA spiked in. Subset noted: FACS-sorted CD8+CD4-CCR7+CD45RA+ naive T cells. The DNA for the CDR3 is TGTGCCAGCAGCGCCGGGACTAGCAATTCAGATACGCAGTATTTT. It translates to CASSAGTSNSDTQYF.